This is a list of T cell receptor beta chains from one sample in a study of blood T cells in healthy people across ages. MiXCR, run by TCRdb on the 5' RACE reads, gives a single entry per CDR3 protein. The repertoire holds about 680,000 distinct CDR3 sequences, with about half as singletons. The sample was blood. The receptors come from an older woman in good health. Both conserved end residues are trimmed from each CDR3. Each record gives: J gene, D gene, V gene, clone size, CDR3 protein. A D gene is named only where the DNA matches it firmly. Clone size is given for some rows only: seen once, a few or many times, or a class if the clone is expanded.

J gene: TRBJ1-5; D gene: -; V gene: TRBV7-2; clone size: -; CDR3 protein: ASRDSASNQPQH
J gene: TRBJ2-3; D gene: -; V gene: TRBV5-1; clone size: few; CDR3 protein: ASSLGGPRVDTQY
J gene: TRBJ2-1; D gene: -; V gene: TRBV20-1; clone size: -; CDR3 protein: SASSRVSGQF
J gene: TRBJ2-7; D gene: -; V gene: TRBV27; clone size: few; CDR3 protein: ASSLERAYEQY
J gene: TRBJ2-3; D gene: TRBD2; V gene: TRBV20-1; clone size: -; CDR3 protein: SAAAAASGRDTQY
J gene: TRBJ1-2; D gene: -; V gene: TRBV28; clone size: few; CDR3 protein: ASSPLRGAKGAYGYT
J gene: TRBJ2-7; D gene: -; V gene: TRBV5-1; clone size: few; CDR3 protein: ASGLGGSYEQY
J gene: TRBJ1-1; D gene: -; V gene: TRBV6-5; clone size: -; CDR3 protein: ASSYNRDGGAF
J gene: TRBJ2-1; D gene: -; V gene: TRBV20-1; clone size: -; CDR3 protein: SAARNHWGASRDNEQF
J gene: -; D gene: -; V gene: TRBV29-1; clone size: few; CDR3 protein: SVEKGVGYNEQY
J gene: TRBJ2-5; D gene: TRBD1; V gene: TRBV20-1; clone size: once; CDR3 protein: SARQGALETQY
J gene: TRBJ2-3; D gene: -; V gene: TRBV18; clone size: many; CDR3 protein: ASSPRASTDTQY
J gene: TRBJ2-1; D gene: TRBD2; V gene: TRBV6-5; clone size: -; CDR3 protein: ASSYSTSGSGEQF
J gene: TRBJ2-1; D gene: TRBD2; V gene: TRBV29-1; clone size: -; CDR3 protein: SVEREGPREQV
J gene: TRBJ2-5; D gene: -; V gene: TRBV24-1; clone size: -; CDR3 protein: ATSDFNGETQY
J gene: TRBJ1-1; D gene: -; V gene: TRBV6-2/TRBV6-3; clone size: -; CDR3 protein: AVRGSNTEAF
J gene: TRBJ1-6; D gene: -; V gene: TRBV6-5; clone size: -; CDR3 protein: ASSYSKVLNSPLH
J gene: TRBJ2-3; D gene: TRBD2; V gene: TRBV5-1; clone size: -; CDR3 protein: ASSLATSGRPDTQY